This is a list of T cell receptor beta chains from one sample in a study of blood T cell repertoires in COVID-19. Sequencing used immunoSEQ multiplex PCR; TCRdb keeps in-frame clones, though not all of them. The table shows approximately 54,000 clones, with just over 90% occurring only once. Sequencing input: peripheral blood. The receptors here all came from a woman in her 40s with active COVID-19. Both conserved end residues are part of each CDR3. The D gene is left open where the match is weak. Clone size is not always given. Where it is, it says once, few, many or a class for expanded clones.

TRBV6-5	NA	TRBJ1-2	NA	TGTGCCAGCAGTTACGCAGAGACAGGCTCCTATGGCTACACCTTC	CASSYAETGSYGYTF
TRBV19	once	TRBJ1-3	NA	TGTGCCAGTAGTACGGCCGCCAGGGGTACTGGAAACACCATATATTTT	CASSTAARGTGNTIYF
TRBV5-1	few	TRBJ1-1	TRBD1	TGCGCCAGCAGCTCCCGGGACAGGGCATCTCTCACTGAAGCTTTCTTT	CASSSRDRASLTEAFF
TRBV28	NA	TRBJ2-7	NA	TGTGCCAGCAGTAGCAACTCCTACGAGCAGTACTTC	CASSSNSYEQYF
TRBV7-8	NA	TRBJ1-2	TRBD1	TGTGCCAGCAGCTCACGAATGGGACAGGGTGTACATGGCTACACCTTC	CASSSRMGQGVHGYTF
TRBV2	NA	TRBJ1-2	TRBD1	TGTGCCAGCAGTGAGGAATCAGGGGGCTGGGGCTACACCTTC	CASSEESGGWGYTF
TRBV5-3	NA	TRBJ2-5	TRBD2	TGTGCCAGAAGCTCATCCACTAGCGGGTATGAGACCCAGTACTTC	CARSSSTSGYETQYF
TRBV15	NA	TRBJ2-7	TRBD2	TGTGCCACCAGCAGAGAGGGCGGGGGCTACGAGCAGTACTTC	CATSREGGGYEQYF
TRBV5-4	few	TRBJ2-3	NA	TGTGCCAGCAGCTTAATAGGCGGGGTCGTTGGAGATACGCAGTATTTT	CASSLIGGVVGDTQYF
TRBV27	once	TRBJ1-6	NA	TGTGCCAGCAGTTTATCGATAGCGGGCATCAGCTCCTATAATTCACCCCTCCACTTT	CASSLSIAGISSYNSPLHF
TRBV5-1	few	TRBJ1-1	NA	TGCGCCAGCAGCTTGTCCGGGGGGAAGACTGAAGCTTTCTTT	CASSLSGGKTEAFF
TRBV11-2	NA	TRBJ2-3	NA	TGTGCCAGCAGTTTGGGCACACACACAGATACGCAGTATTTT	CASSLGTHTDTQYF
TRBV14	NA	TRBJ2-2	NA	TGTGCCAGCAGCCAAGATACGGGGGTGAACACCGGGGAGCTGTTTTTT	CASSQDTGVNTGELFF
TRBV29-1	NA	TRBJ1-1	TRBD1	TGCAGCGTGACCCGACAGGGCAGGAGAACTGAAGCTTTCTTT	CSVTRQGRRTEAFF
TRBV6-5	NA	TRBJ1-1	TRBD1	TGTGCCAGCTCCCGGGACAGGCCGACGTTCACTGAAGCTTTCTTT	CASSRDRPTFTEAFF
TRBV30	NA	TRBJ1-1	NA	TGTGCCTGGAGTCCGCAAAGGGGTTGGAACACTGAAGCTTTCTTT	CAWSPQRGWNTEAFF
TRBV7-8	NA	TRBJ1-2	TRBD1	TGTGCCAGCAGCCCAAGCCGACAGGGGGATTCTGGCTACACCTTC	CASSPSRQGDSGYTF
TRBV11-2	NA	TRBJ2-2	NA	TGTGCCAGCAGCTTAGCCGCGATCAAATCGCACACCGGGGAGCTGTTTTTT	CASSLAAIKSHTGELFF
TRBV4-1	NA	TRBJ1-1	NA	TGCGCCAGCAGCCAAAGACAGGTCGCGAACACTGAAGCTTTCTTT	CASSQRQVANTEAFF
TRBV7-9	NA	TRBJ1-4	NA	TGTGCCAGCAGCTCGACTAGAGGGGTAATCACAACTAATGAAAAACTGTTTTTT	CASSSTRGVITTNEKLFF
TRBV7-8	NA	TRBJ2-4	TRBD2	TGTGCCAGCAGCTATGCGGGGGAGAACATTCAGTACTTC	CASSYAGENIQYF
TRBV3-1/TRBV3-2	once	TRBJ1-1	NA	TGTGCCAGCAGCCCATGGGAGGCAACGAACACTGAAGCTTTCTTT	CASSPWEATNTEAFF
TRBV19	NA	TRBJ2-3	TRBD2	TGTGCCAGTAGTCCGCCCGGGGGGTCCACAGATACGCAGTATTTT	CASSPPGGSTDTQYF
TRBV3-1/TRBV3-2	NA	TRBJ1-1	NA	TGTGCCAGCAGCCAAGAGTTGGGGCTGGGGTGGGCTTTCTTT	CASSQELGLGWAFF
TRBV6-2/TRBV6-3	NA	TRBJ1-2	NA	TGTGCCAGCAGTATACTCCGGGATAACTATGGCTACACCTTC	CASSILRDNYGYTF
TRBV3-1/TRBV3-2	once	TRBJ2-1	NA	TGTGCCAGCAGCCAAATAGAAGTCCGCGAGCAGTTCTTC	CASSQIEVREQFF
TRBV2	few	TRBJ1-5	TRBD1	TGTGCCAGCAGTGTAGGGACAGCGCAGTATAGCAATCAGCCCCAGCATTTT	CASSVGTAQYSNQPQHF
TRBV6-5	NA	TRBJ2-2	TRBD1	TGTGCCAGCAGTCAAACCAGACAGGGCACCGGGGAGCTGTTTTTT	CASSQTRQGTGELFF
TRBV12-3/TRBV12-4	NA	TRBJ2-3	NA	TGTGCCAGCAGTCTGAGGAATACGCAGTATTTT	CASSLRNTQYF
TRBV7-9	NA	TRBJ2-1	TRBD2	TGTGCCAGCAGCTTGGGACTAGCGGGCACAGGGCAGTTCTTC	CASSLGLAGTGQFF
TRBV7-2	NA	TRBJ2-7	TRBD1	TGTGCCAGCACCGGGACAGGGGCATCCTACGAGCAGTACTTC	CASTGTGASYEQYF
TRBV7-2	NA	TRBJ1-2	NA	TGTGCCAGCAGCTTGTCGGGGTTTGGGGGCTACACCTTC	CASSLSGFGGYTF
TRBV11-3	few	TRBJ1-1	NA	TGTGCCAGCAGTCCAAGACAGTCAGGGTTATCAGCTTTCTTT	CASSPRQSGLSAFF
TRBV27	NA	TRBJ1-2	TRBD1	TGTGCCAGCAGTTACCTTTCCCAGGGGGCGCGGAACTATGGCTACACCTTC	CASSYLSQGARNYGYTF
TRBV11-3	NA	TRBJ2-5	NA	TGTGCCAGCAGCTTAGGGGGTCGGGGCCAAGAGACCCAGTACTTC	CASSLGGRGQETQYF
TRBV2	NA	TRBJ1-5	NA	TGTGCCAGCAGCAGAGACAGCCTGGGCAATCAGCCCCAGCATTTT	CASSRDSLGNQPQHF
TRBV30	NA	TRBJ2-3	NA	TGTGCCTGGAGTGTACTAACTAGTCGGGCAGATACGCAGTATTTT	CAWSVLTSRADTQYF
TRBV2	NA	TRBJ2-5	NA	TGTGCCAGCAGTGGGAACAGGCAAGAGACCCAGTACTTC	CASSGNRQETQYF
TRBV2	NA	TRBJ1-6	NA	TGTGCCAGCACCAGTACCAATCCCAATAATTCACCCCTCCACTTT	CASTSTNPNNSPLHF
TRBV7-2	NA	TRBJ2-1	TRBD1	TGTGCCAGCAGCTTAAACCGACAGGGTAATGAGCAGTTCTTC	CASSLNRQGNEQFF
TRBV10-3	NA	TRBJ2-7	TRBD2	TGTGCCATCAGTGACCCCGGGACTAGCCGCGGCGGGGGCTACGAGCAGTACTTC	CAISDPGTSRGGGYEQYF
TRBV5-1	NA	TRBJ2-3	TRBD1	TGCGCCAGCAGCCGACGCCTTAGCGGGACAGGGGCGGGGGATACGCAGTATTTT	CASSRRLSGTGAGDTQYF